A selection of T cell receptor beta chains follows, all from one sample in a study of tumor-infiltrating lymphocytes in primary liver carcinoma. TCRdb itself ran the multiplex PCR reads through MiXCR, one entry per CDR3 protein. This sample has 45,000 or so distinct CDR3 sequences, with roughly 73% found just once. Sequencing was performed on tumor-adjacent normal liver tissue. The receptors here all came from a woman in her 30s with primary liver carcinoma and hepatitis B virus infection. Each CDR3 is given with its conserved first and last residue. A D gene is named only where the DNA matches it firmly. Clone sizes are given selectively: once, few, many, or a class where the clone is expanded.

d_call	clone_size	j_call	v_call	cdr3_nt	cdr3_aa
TRBD2	NA	TRBJ2-1	TRBV19	TGTGCCAGTAGGGGGACTAGCGGAGTCGGGCGGCAGTTCTTC	CASRGTSGVGRQFF
NA	once	TRBJ2-2	TRBV4-3	TGCGCCAGCAAACTTGGCACAAGGGAGCTGTTTTTT	CASKLGTRELFF
NA	NA	TRBJ2-3	TRBV11-1	TGTGCCGACAGCTCTGGGGGAAGCTCTGTTGGAGCCCGCACAGATACGCAGTATTTT	CADSSGGSSVGARTDTQYF
NA	NA	TRBJ2-7	TRBV4-3	TGCGCCAGCAGCCAAGATTTTCCAGGACCCTACGACCAGTACTTC	CASSQDFPGPYDQYF
TRBD2	many	TRBJ2-7	TRBV4-2	TGTGCCAGCAGCCAAAGGACTAGCGTCTCCTACGAGCAGTACTTC	CASSQRTSVSYEQYF
NA	NA	TRBJ2-1	TRBV11-2	TGTGGCAGCAGCTTAGGTCTCGCCAGAAGCAATGAACAGTTCTTC	CGSSLGLARSNEQFF
TRBD1	once	TRBJ1-1	TRBV6-1	TGTGCCAGCGGTGAAAGATCGACAGGGGGCTACACTCAAGCTTTCTTT	CASGERSTGGYTQAFF
TRBD1	NA	TRBJ2-1	TRBV18	TGTGCCAGCTCCCAACGACAGGGAATCTACAATGAGCAGTTCTTC	CASSQRQGIYNEQFF
TRBD1	NA	TRBJ2-1	TRBV4-1	TGCGCCAGCAGGCCTACAGGGGTCGATGAGCAGTGCTTC	CASRPTGVDEQCF
NA	NA	TRBJ2-5	TRBV4-1	TGCGCCAGCAGGCAAGAAGAGAGGGTCGTGACCCAGCACTTC	CASRQEERVVTQHF
NA	NA	TRBJ2-2	TRBV4-3	TGCGCCAGACTTGACATCGGGGAGCTGTTTTTT	CARLDIGELFF
NA	NA	TRBJ1-6	TRBV10-3	TGTGCCATCAGCCCACGTCCCCTCCACTTT	CAISPRPLHF
NA	NA	TRBJ1-1	TRBV11-2	TGTGCCAGCAGCTTAGAGAGTGTAGCGACTGAAGCCTTCTTT	CASSLESVATEAFF
NA	many	TRBJ1-1	TRBV4-1	TGCGCCAGCAGCCAACAACAGGGTACTGAAGCTTTCTTT	CASSQQQGTEAFF
NA	NA	TRBJ1-2	TRBV11-2	TGTGCCAGCAGCTTGGACGGAACTATCTATGGCTACACATTC	CASSLDGTIYGYTF
NA	NA	TRBJ2-7	TRBV9	TGTGCCAGGAGCGTAGGACACCGGGATACAGCCTACGAGCAGTACTTC	CARSVGHRDTAYEQYF
TRBD2	NA	TRBJ2-4	TRBV13	TGTGCCGGCAGTTACGCGGGGACTAGCGGAGGGTCGGATGACATTCAGTACTTC	CAGSYAGTSGGSDDIQYF
NA	many	TRBJ2-3	TRBV7-8	TGTGCCAGCAGCCGGGGACTCTGGAGAGAGGCAGATACGCAGTATTTT	CASSRGLWREADTQYF
NA	NA	TRBJ2-2	TRBV6-2/TRBV6-3	TGTGCCAGCAGTTACCTTACGCAAGCGAACACTGGGGGGCTGTTTTTT	CASSYLTQANTGGLFF
NA	NA	TRBJ2-7	TRBV4-1	TGCGCCAGCAGCCTAGCCTGGACTAACTTTCACGAGCAGTACTTC	CASSLAWTNFHEQYF
NA	NA	TRBJ1-2	TRBV15	TGTGCCACCAGCAGGGAAGGACGGATCATCTTC	CATSREGRIIF
NA	NA	TRBJ2-1	TRBV19	TGTGCCAGTAGTGCCGTGATTCGCACCTACAATGAGCAGTTCTTC	CASSAVIRTYNEQFF
NA	NA	TRBJ2-1	TRBV29-1	TGCAGCGCCTCCCGGGATGCTTCTAATGAGCAGTTCTTC	CSASRDASNEQFF
TRBD2	few	TRBJ2-5	TRBV7-2	TGTGCCAGCAGCTTCGGCAACTTAGCGGGAGGTGTTGAGACCCAGTACTTC	CASSFGNLAGGVETQYF
NA	once	TRBJ2-5	TRBV6-1	TGTGCCAGCTGTGAACGAGGGGTGACCCAGTACTTC	CASCERGVTQYF
NA	NA	TRBJ1-5	TRBV5-6	TGTGCCTGCAGCCTATGGACAGCCTCCCGGCGGCCCCAGCATTTT	CACSLWTASRRPQHF
NA	few	TRBJ2-2	TRBV28	TGTGCCACCAGTTTAATCGGATTGAACACCGGGGAGCTGTTTTTT	CATSLIGLNTGELFF
NA	NA	TRBJ2-1	TRBV5-4	TGTGCTAGCAGCTTGGGCTCCCCACACAATGAGCAGTTCTTC	CASSLGSPHNEQFF
NA	NA	TRBJ2-7	TRBV18	TGTGCCAGCTCCCGGACGGATACCTCCTACGATCAATACTTC	CASSRTDTSYDQYF
NA	NA	TRBJ1-2	TRBV13	TGCGCCAGCAGCTTAGGCGGGGTGCTCACCTATGGCTACACCTTC	CASSLGGVLTYGYTF
NA	NA	TRBJ2-5	TRBV13	TGTGCCAACAGCTTCCAAGAGACCGAGTACTTC	CANSFQETEYF
NA	NA	TRBJ2-1	TRBV12-3/TRBV12-4	TGTGTCAGCAGTCCTGGAGTAGAGCAGTTCTTC	CVSSPGVEQFF
NA	NA	TRBJ2-1	TRBV11-2	TGTGCCAGCAGCTTAAGGTGGCGGAACAGTGAGCAGTTCTTC	CASSLRWRNSEQFF
NA	NA	TRBJ2-5	TRBV12-3/TRBV12-4	TGTGACAGCAGTTTACCCGCTAGCCAAGAGACCCAGTACTTT	CDSSLPASQETQYF
NA	few	TRBJ2-2	TRBV11-1	TGTGCCTGCAGCAGGGTTATGGCGGGAGTGTCCGGGGGGCTGTTCTTT	CACSRVMAGVSGGLFF
TRBD2	once	TRBJ2-2	TRBV11-1	TGTGCCCGCAGCAGGGTTACGGCGGGAGTGTCCAGGGAGTTGTTTTTT	CARSRVTAGVSRELFF
NA	once	TRBJ2-3	TRBV12-3/TRBV12-4	TGTGACAGCAGTGTTGGTCGTAGCGCAGATACGCAGTATTTT	CDSSVGRSADTQYF
TRBD2	NA	TRBJ2-2	TRBV4-2	TGTGCCATCAGCCAGGGGGGCCTAGCGGGATTGGCCGGGGAGCCGTTTTTT	CAISQGGLAGLAGEPFF
NA	NA	TRBJ2-3	TRBV12-3/TRBV12-4	TGTGCCAGCAATTATCATTACACAGATACGCACTATTTT	CASNYHYTDTHYF
NA	NA	TRBJ2-7	TRBV7-8	TGCGCCAGCAGCGCCCCCCGTGGCCCCGCCCTCTACGAGCAGTACTTC	CASSAPRGPALYEQYF
NA	NA	TRBJ2-2	TRBV12-3/TRBV12-4	TGTGCCAGGAGTCCGAGACTAGGGGCCGGGGAGCTGTTTTTT	CARSPRLGAGELFF
NA	once	TRBJ2-7	TRBV11-2	TGTGCCAGCAGCCATGACAGGCACGAGCAGTACTTC	CASSHDRHEQYF
NA	few	TRBJ1-4	TRBV6-1	TGTGCCAGCAGTCTACAGGGACGAGGGGAAAAACAGTTTTTT	CASSLQGRGEKQFF
NA	NA	TRBJ1-5	TRBV29-1	TGCAGCGTCGCCCGAGACACCGATCGGCCCCAGCATTTT	CSVARDTDRPQHF